This T cell receptor beta chain was retrieved from a study of blood T cells in healthy people across ages. With respect to this clonotype: What it binds is not known.

General study findings and limits: Researchers said unsorted PBMCs prevented a conclusive naive versus antigen-experienced comparison. Strong correlation existed between TCR beta diversity and naive T cell percentage.

A second about 7 to 11 cycle PCR used barcoded and J-beta primers. MiXCR was run by TCRdb on the 5' RACE reads, yielding one entry per CDR3 protein. Among around 1,500,000 distinct CDR3 sequences listed, under 30% were seen once. Every sample yielded at least 6 million isolated PBMCs. The receptor's source is a woman in her twenties or thirties in good health. The source material was blood.

The CDR3 here is CASSLGRDRGEAFF. The DNA for the CDR3 is TGTGCCAGCAGCCTGGGCCGGGACAGGGGAGAAGCTTTCTTT. The rearrangement uses TRBV2 and TRBJ1-1, with 10 bases fitting TRBD1. V was pared by 6 bases and J by 8 bases, with 9 bases of the junction left unmatched. Germline V CDR1 and CDR2: SNHLY, FYNNEI. The CDR3 is 14 residues long.